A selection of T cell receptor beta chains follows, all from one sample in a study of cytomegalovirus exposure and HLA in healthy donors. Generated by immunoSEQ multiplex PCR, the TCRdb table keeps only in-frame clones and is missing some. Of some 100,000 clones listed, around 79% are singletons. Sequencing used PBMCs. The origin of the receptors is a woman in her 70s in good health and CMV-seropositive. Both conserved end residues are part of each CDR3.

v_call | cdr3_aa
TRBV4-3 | CASSQRQGALGEKLFF
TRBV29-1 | CSVAQGTGADTQYF
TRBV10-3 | CAISRTGGNQPQHF
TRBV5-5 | CASRPQGLVTGEQYF
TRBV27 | CASSFPDREQFF
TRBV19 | CASTAGTGLNLNTEAFF
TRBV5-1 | CASSLGRNTGELFF
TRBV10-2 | CASITGGSDEQFF
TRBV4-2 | CASSQDLLAGGDTQYF
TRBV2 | CASSFTGVVTYEQYF
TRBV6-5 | CASSQVGGQPQHF
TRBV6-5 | CASSPTGSYEQYF
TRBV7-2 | CASSTGQNTGELFF
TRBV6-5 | CASSYSGGAPDTQYF
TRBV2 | CASSAQPSSGNTIYF
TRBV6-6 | CASSYGAGYSNQPQHF
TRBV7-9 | CSSNRPGGSTDTQYF
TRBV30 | CAWSGGPLSGANVLTF
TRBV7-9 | CASSIQQGNEQYF
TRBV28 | CASCSQGLMNTEAFF
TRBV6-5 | CASRTREQGIYEQYF
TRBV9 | CASSSWGGSTDTQYF
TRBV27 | CASSSPEAGGYEQYF
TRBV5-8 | CASSTQGSEKLFF
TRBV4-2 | CASSQGPTGAGNTIYF
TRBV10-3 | CAIRKQGTYYEQYF
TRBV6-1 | CASNRDRGRYEQYF
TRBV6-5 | CASSNGLVGETQYF
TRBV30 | CAWAGTRNQPQHF